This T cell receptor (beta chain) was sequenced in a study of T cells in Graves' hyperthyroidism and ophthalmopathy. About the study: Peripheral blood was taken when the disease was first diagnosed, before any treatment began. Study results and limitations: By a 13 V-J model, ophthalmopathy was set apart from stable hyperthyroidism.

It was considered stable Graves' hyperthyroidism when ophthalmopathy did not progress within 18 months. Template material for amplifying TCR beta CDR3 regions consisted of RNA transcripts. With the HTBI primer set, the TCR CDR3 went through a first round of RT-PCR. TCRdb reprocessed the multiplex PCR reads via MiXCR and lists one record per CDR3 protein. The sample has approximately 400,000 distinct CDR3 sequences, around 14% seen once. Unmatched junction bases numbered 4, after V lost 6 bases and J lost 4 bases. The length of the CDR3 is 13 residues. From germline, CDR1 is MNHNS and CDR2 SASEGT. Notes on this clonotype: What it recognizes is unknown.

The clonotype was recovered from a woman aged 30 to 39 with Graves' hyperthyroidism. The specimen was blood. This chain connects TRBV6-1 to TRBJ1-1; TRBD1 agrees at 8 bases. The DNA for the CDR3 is TGTGCCAGCAGCAAGACAGGGGCCACTGAAGCTTTCTTT. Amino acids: CASSKTGATEAFF.